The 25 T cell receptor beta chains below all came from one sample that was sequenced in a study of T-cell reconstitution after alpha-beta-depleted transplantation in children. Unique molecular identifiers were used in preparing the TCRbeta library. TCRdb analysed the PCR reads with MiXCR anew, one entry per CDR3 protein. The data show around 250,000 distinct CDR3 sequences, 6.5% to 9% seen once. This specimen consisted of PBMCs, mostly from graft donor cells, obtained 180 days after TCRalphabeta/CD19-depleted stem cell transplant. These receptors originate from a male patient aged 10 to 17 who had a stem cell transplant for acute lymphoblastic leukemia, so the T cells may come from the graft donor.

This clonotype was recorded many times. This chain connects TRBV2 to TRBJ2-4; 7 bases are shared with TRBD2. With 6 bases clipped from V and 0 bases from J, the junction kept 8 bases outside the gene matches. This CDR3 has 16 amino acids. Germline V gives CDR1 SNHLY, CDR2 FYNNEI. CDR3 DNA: TGTGCCAGCAGCAACCTAGCGGCTCTAGCCAAAAACATTCAGTACTTC. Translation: CASSNLAALAKNIQYF.

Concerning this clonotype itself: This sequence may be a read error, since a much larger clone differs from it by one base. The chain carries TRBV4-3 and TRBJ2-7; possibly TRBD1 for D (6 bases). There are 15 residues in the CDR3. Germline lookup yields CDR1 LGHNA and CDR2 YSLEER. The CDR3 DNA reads TGCGCCAGCAGGCAAGAGAAGGACAGAGGCTACGAGCAGTACTTC. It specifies CASRQEKDRGYEQYF.

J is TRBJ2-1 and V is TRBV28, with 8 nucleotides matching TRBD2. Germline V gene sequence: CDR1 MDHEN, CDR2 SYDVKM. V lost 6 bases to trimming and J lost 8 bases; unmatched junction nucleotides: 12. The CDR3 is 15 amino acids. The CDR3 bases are TGTGCCAGCAGCTCCGGGACTAGAGGGAGCTATGAGCAGTTCTTC. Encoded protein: CASSSGTRGSYEQFF.

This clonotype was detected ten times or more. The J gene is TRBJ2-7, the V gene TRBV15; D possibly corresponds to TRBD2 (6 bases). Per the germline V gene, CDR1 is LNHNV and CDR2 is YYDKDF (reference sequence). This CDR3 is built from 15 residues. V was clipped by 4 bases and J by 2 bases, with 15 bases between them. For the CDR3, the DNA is TGTGCCACCAGCAATATAGGGGAGGTAACCTACGAGCAGTACTTC. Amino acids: CATSNIGEVTYEQYF. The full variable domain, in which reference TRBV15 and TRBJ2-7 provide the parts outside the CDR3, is DAMVIQNPRYQVTQFGKPVTLSCSQTLNHNVMYWYQQKSSQAPKLLFHYYDKDFNNEADTPDNFQSRRPNTSFCFLDIRSPGLGDTAMYLCATSNIGEVTYEQYFGPGTRLTVT.

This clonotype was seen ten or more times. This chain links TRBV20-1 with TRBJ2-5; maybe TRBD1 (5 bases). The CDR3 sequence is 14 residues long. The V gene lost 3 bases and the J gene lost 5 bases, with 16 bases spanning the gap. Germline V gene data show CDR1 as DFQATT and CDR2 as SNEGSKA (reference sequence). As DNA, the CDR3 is TGCAGTGCTAGGAGTAGGGCAGGGATTGAGACCCAGTACTTC. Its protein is CSARSRAGIETQYF.

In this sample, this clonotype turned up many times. CDR3 DNA: TGTGCCAGCACCCGGGACACCTTAGAGGCTTTCTTT. Residues: CASTRDTLEAFF. V is TRBV21-1 and J is TRBJ1-1; the DNA was not compared with TRBD1, the D call given in the table. TRBV21-1 is listed as a pseudogene. There are 12 residues in the CDR3.

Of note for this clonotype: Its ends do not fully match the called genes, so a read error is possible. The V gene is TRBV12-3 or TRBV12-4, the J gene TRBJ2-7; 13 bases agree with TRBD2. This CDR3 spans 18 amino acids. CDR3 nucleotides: TGTGCCTGCAGCAACAGGGGGGGACTAGCGGGGTTCTCCTACGAGCAGTACTTC. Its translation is CACSNRGGLAGFSYEQYF.

CDR3 bases: TGTGCCAGTAGTAGTAGCGGGAGGGCCGGAGAGACCCAGTACTTC. Translated, it gives CASSSSGRAGETQYF. The gene calls are TRBV19 and TRBJ2-5; 11 positions match TRBD2. CDR3 length: 15 amino acids. Trimming removed 4 bases from V and 4 bases from J; junction bases left unmatched: 5. From germline, CDR1 is LNHDA and CDR2 SQIVND (reference sequence).

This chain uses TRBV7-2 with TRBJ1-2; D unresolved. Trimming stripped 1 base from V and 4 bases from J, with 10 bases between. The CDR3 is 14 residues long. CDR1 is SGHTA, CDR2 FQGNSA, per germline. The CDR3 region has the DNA TGTGCCAGCAGCTTAGACAGCTTAACCTATGGCTACACCTTC. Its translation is CASSLDSLTYGYTF.

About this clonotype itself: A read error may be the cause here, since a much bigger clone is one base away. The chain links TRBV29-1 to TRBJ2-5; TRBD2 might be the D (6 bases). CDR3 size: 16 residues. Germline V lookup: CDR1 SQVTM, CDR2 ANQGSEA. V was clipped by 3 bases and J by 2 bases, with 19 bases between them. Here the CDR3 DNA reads TGCAGCGTTGATTTTAGGGCTAGCGTGACACAAGAGACCCAGTACTTC. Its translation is CSVDFRASVTQETQYF.

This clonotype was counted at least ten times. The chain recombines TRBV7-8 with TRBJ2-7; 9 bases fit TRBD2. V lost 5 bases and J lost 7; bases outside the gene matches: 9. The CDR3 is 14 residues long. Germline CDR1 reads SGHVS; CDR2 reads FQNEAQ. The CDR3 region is CASSLRLAVKEQYF. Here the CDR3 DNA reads TGTGCCAGCAGCCTCCGACTAGCGGTTAAGGAGCAGTACTTC.

The CDR3 here is CASSPPGRETQYF. DNA of the CDR3: TGTGCCAGCAGCCCACCGGGGAGAGAGACCCAGTACTTC. The chain uses TRBV11-2 and TRBJ2-5; tentative D call: TRBD2 (5 bases). Deletions cut 5 bases from V and 4 bases from J, with 11 bases between. The CDR3 covers 13 residues. CDR1 is SGHAT and CDR2 is FQNNGV in the germline V gene.

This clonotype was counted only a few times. DNA of the CDR3: TGTGCCAGTAGTATAATCCAGGGACAGATCTATGGCTACACCTTC. Amino acids: CASSIIQGQIYGYTF. This chain links TRBV19 with TRBJ1-2; TRBD1 matches at 7 bases. J gave up 4 bases and V 2 bases, and 7 bases lay outside the gene matches. The CDR3 is made up of 15 amino acids. Germline V gene sequence: CDR1 LNHDA, CDR2 SQIVND (reference sequence). Combining the CDR3 with reference TRBV19 and TRBJ1-2 gives the whole variable domain DGGITQSPKYLFRKEGQNVTLSCEQNLNHDAMYWYRQDPGQGLRLIYYSQIVNDFQKGDIAEGYSVSREKKESFPLTVTSAQKNPTAFYLCASSIIQGQIYGYTFGSGTRLTVV.

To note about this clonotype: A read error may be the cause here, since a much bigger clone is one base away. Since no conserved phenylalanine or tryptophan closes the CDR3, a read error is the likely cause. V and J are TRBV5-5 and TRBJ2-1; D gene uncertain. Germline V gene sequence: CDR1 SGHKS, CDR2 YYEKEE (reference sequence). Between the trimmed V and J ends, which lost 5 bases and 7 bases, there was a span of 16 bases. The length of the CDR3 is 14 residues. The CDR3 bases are TGTGCCAGCAGGCCGGGCCCCGCGAGGAATGAGCAGTTCTGC. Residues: CASRPGPARNEQFC.

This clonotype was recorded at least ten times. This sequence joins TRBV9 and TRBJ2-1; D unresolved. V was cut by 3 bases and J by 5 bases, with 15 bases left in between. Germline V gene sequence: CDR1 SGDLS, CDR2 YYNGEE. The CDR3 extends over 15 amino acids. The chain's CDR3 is CASSGSPSVDNEQFF. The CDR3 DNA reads TGTGCCAGCAGCGGTAGCCCCTCGGTGGACAATGAGCAGTTCTTC.

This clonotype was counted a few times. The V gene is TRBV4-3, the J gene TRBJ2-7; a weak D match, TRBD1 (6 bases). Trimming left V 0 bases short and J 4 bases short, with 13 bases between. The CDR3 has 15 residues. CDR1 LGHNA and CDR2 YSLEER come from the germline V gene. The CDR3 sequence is CASSQEMRQGYEQYF. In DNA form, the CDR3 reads TGCGCCAGCAGCCAAGAAATGCGGCAGGGGTACGAGCAGTACTTC.

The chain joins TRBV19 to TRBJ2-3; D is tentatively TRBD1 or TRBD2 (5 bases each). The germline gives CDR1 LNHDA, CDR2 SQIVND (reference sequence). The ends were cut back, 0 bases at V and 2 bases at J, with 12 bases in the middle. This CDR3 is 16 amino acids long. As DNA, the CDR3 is TGTGCCAGTAGTATAGAAGCCGGGACCAACACAGATACGCAGTATTTT. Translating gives CASSIEAGTNTDTQYF.

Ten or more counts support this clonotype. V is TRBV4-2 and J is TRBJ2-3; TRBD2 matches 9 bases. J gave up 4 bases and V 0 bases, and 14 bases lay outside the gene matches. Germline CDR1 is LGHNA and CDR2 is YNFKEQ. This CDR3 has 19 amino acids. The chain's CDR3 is CASSQDRGTSKGVPDTQYF. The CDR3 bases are TGTGCCAGCAGCCAAGATCGGGGGACTAGCAAGGGGGTCCCAGATACGCAGTATTTT.

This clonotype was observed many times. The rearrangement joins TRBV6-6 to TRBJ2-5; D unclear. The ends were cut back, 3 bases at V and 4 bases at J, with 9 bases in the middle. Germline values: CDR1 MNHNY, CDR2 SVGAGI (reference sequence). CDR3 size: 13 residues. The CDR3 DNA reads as TGTGCCAGCAGTTATTTGGGAAGAGAGACCCAGTACTTC. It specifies CASSYLGRETQYF.

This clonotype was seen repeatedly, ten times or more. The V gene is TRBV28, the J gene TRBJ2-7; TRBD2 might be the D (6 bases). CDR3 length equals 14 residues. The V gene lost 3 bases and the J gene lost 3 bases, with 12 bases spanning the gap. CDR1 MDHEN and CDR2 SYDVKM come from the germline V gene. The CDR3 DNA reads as TGTGCCAGCAGTTTCGGGGGAGAAGTCTACGAGCAGTACTTC. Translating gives CASSFGGEVYEQYF. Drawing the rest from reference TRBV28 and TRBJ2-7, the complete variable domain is DVKVTQSSRYLVKRTGEKVFLECVQDMDHENMFWYRQDPGLGLRLIYFSYDVKMKEKGDIPEGYSVSREKKERFSLILESASTNQTSMYLCASSFGGEVYEQYFGPGTRLTVT.

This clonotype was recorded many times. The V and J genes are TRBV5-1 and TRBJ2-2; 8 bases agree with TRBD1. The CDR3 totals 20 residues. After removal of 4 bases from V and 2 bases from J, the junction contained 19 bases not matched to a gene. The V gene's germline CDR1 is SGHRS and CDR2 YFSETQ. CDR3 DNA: TGCGCCAGCAGCCCCCAACCGCGTGTCCGCGGGACAGGCAACACCGGGGAGCTGTTTTTT. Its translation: CASSPQPRVRGTGNTGELFF. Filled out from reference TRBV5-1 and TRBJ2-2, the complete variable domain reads KAGVTQTPRYLIKTRGQQVTLSCSPISGHRSVSWYQQTPGQGLQFLFEYFSETQRNKGNFPGRFSGRQFSNSRSEMNVSTLELGDSALYLCASSPQPRVRGTGNTGELFFGEGSRLTVL.

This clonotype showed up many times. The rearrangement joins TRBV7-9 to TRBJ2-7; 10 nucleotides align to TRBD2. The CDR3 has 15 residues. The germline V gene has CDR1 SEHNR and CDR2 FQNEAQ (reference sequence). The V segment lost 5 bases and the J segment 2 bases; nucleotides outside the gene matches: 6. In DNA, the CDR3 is TGTGCCAGCAGCACCTGGACTAGCGGCACCTACGAGCAGTACTTC. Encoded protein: CASSTWTSGTYEQYF.

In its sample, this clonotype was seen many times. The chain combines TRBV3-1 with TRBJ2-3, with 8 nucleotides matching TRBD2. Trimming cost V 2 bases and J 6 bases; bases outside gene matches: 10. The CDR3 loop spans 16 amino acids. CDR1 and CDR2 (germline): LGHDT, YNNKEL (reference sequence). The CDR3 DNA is TGTGCCAGCAGCCAACGACCCGGGAGGGCCGTGGATACGCAGTATTTT. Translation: CASSQRPGRAVDTQYF.

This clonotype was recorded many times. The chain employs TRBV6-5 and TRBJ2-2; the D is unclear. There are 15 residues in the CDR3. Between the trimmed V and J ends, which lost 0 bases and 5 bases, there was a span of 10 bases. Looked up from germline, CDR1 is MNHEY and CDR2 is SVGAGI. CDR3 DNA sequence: TGTGCCAGCAGTTACTCGTTCGTAGGAACCGGGGAGCTGTTTTTT. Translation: CASSYSFVGTGELFF.

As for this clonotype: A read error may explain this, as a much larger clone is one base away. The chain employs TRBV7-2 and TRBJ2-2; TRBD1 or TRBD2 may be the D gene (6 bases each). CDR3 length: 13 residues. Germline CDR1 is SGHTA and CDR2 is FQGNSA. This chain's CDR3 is CASSLRDTVELFF. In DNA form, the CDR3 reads TGTGCCAGCAGCTTGCGGGACACCGTGGAGCTGTTTTTT.